This passage covers 27 T cell receptor beta chains from one sample sequenced in a study of breast tumors, draining lymph nodes, adjacent tissues. Breast cancer patients provided tissue from their axillary draining lymph nodes. TCRdb re-called the multiplex PCR reads through MiXCR, storing one row per CDR3 protein. The sample records fewer than 250,000 distinct CDR3 sequences, approximately 30% being singletons. Material for sequencing was axillary lymph node tissue. These receptors came from a female donor with breast cancer. Some clones in this sample may be carry-over from other donors' samples.

This clonotype was recorded at least ten times. CDR3 region: CAGRGELSNQPQHF. As DNA, the CDR3 is TGTGCCGGAAGAGGGGAGTTAAGCAATCAGCCCCAGCATTTT. J is TRBJ1-5 and V is TRBV28; a weak D match, TRBD1 (5 bases). The CDR3 extends over 14 amino acids. V gave up 11 bases and J gave up 1 base, with 15 bases separating them. Germline V lookup: CDR1 MDHEN, CDR2 SYDVKM.

This clonotype was seen many times. DNA of the CDR3: TGTGCCAGCAGCATAAGGACTAGCGGGAGTCTCGGGGAGCTGTTTTTT. It is translated as CASSIRTSGSLGELFF. This chain uses TRBV9 with TRBJ2-2, with TRBD2 matching 13 bases. J was trimmed by 7 bases and V by 4 bases; bases with no gene match: 7. This CDR3 has 16 amino acids. Germline CDR1 reads SGDLS; CDR2 reads YYNGEE.

As concerns this clonotype: A much larger clone differs by one base, so this may be a read error. The rearrangement joins TRBV7-2 to TRBJ2-5; 7 bases align to TRBD2. The V gene's germline CDR1 is SGHTA and CDR2 FQGNSA. The CDR3 covers 15 residues. V lost 7 bases and J lost 5; bases outside the gene matches: 13. The CDR3 region has the DNA TGTGCCAGCAACGGACTAGACCATCGGGGCGAGACCCAGTACTTC. It translates to CASNGLDHRGETQYF.

This clonotype was detected many times. The gene calls are TRBV28 and TRBJ2-5; D may match TRBD1 or TRBD2 (5 bases each). Germline V lookup: CDR1 MDHEN, CDR2 SYDVKM. This CDR3 has 13 amino acids. V was clipped by 5 bases and J by 3 bases, with 10 bases between them. The DNA for the CDR3 is TGTGCCAGCAGTCGGGACCTAGAAGAGACCCAGTACTTC. It is translated as CASSRDLEETQYF.

The chain uses TRBV2 and TRBJ2-3, with 7 bases lining up with TRBD1. Looked up from germline, CDR1 is SNHLY and CDR2 is FYNNEI. The CDR3 runs to 13 residues. With 9 bases clipped from V and 11 bases from J, the junction kept 14 bases outside the gene matches. This CDR3 is CARRQGSYNEQYF. The CDR3 region has the DNA TGTGCCAGACGACAGGGATCCTACAATGAGCAGTATTTT.

This clonotype was detected ten times or more. CDR3 sequence (DNA): TGTGCCAGCAGTTTAGCGGGAGCGGCAGATACGCAGTATTTT. Its translation: CASSLAGAADTQYF. This chain connects TRBV27 to TRBJ2-3; 7 bases match TRBD2. The CDR3 is 14 residues long. Germline V CDR1 and CDR2: MNHEY, SMNVEV (reference sequence). Germline trimming cut 2 bases from V and 4 bases from J; bases unmatched to any gene: 3.

This clonotype was picked up many times. The rearrangement joins TRBV13 to TRBJ1-2; D is ambiguous. V lost 0 bases, J lost 2 bases, and 10 bases lay in between. Germline V CDR1 and CDR2: PRHDT, FYEKMQ (reference sequence). CDR3 size: 15 residues. In nucleotides, the CDR3 is TGTGCCAGCAGCTTAGGGTCAGGTGGCAACTATGGCTACACCTTC. Protein product: CASSLGSGGNYGYTF. The full variable domain, its missing parts supplied by reference TRBV13 and TRBJ1-2, is AAGVIQSPRHLIKEKRETATLKCYPIPRHDTVYWYQQGPGQDPQFLISFYEKMQSDKGSIPDRFSAQQFSDYHSELNMSSLELGDSALYFCASSLGSGGNYGYTFGSGTRLTVV.

This clonotype was seen repeatedly, ten times or more. Given a much more abundant clone one base away, this may be a read error. The V gene is TRBV20-1, the J gene TRBJ1-2, with D perhaps matching TRBD1 (5 bases). The CDR3 length is 12 residues. In germline, CDR1 is DFQATT, CDR2 SNEGSKA (reference sequence). This CDR3 is CSADKGTFGSTF. The CDR3 DNA reads TGCAGTGCTGATAAAGGGACGTTTGGCTCCACCTTC.

The chain employs TRBV29-1 and TRBJ2-7; a weak D match, TRBD2 (5 bases). Germline V gene data show CDR1 as SQVTM and CDR2 as ANQGSEA. V was cut by 5 bases and J by 3 bases, with 14 bases left in between. This CDR3 region has 13 residues. The CDR3 loop reads CSVSGEILYEQYF. In nucleotides, the CDR3 is TGCAGCGTTTCCGGGGAGATCCTCTACGAGCAGTACTTC.

As to this clonotype: The junction departs from germline at one end; a sequencing error may be responsible. V is TRBV7-9 and J is TRBJ2-1; 8 bases line up with TRBD2. Germline-derived CDR1 and CDR2 are SEHNR and FQNEAQ (reference sequence). This CDR3 has 16 residues. The CDR3 coding sequence is TGTGCCAGCAGTCACAAGATTCGACTAGCGAGGAATGGGCAGTTCTTC. It translates to CASSHKIRLARNGQFF.

This clonotype was counted only a few times. The gene calls are TRBV29-1 and TRBJ1-1; D not certain. Germline CDR1 and CDR2: SQVTM and ANQGSEA. V dropped 6 bases and J dropped 1 base, with 9 bases sitting between them. This CDR3 region has 12 residues. CDR3 residues: CSVIRGNTEAFF. CDR3 DNA: TGCAGCGTGATTAGAGGGAACACTGAAGCTTTCTTT.

Comment on this clonotype: Given a much more abundant clone one base away, this may be a read error. The V gene is TRBV9, the J gene TRBJ2-1, with D possibly being TRBD1 (9 bases). Germline assignment: CDR1 SGDLS and CDR2 YYNGEE. This CDR3 spans 16 amino acids. In DNA form, the CDR3 reads TGTGCCAGCAATCGGGGGGGACAGGGCACCTACAATGCGCAGTTCTTC. Amino acids: CASNRGGQGTYNAQFF. The full variable domain, rest sourced from reference TRBV9 and TRBJ2-1, is DSGVTQTPKHLITATGQRVTLRCSPRSGDLSVYWYQQSLDQGLQFLIQYYNGEERAKGNILERFSAQQFPDLHSELNLSSLELGDSALYFCASNRGGQGTYNAQFFGPGTRLTVL.

V and J are TRBV30 and TRBJ1-1; a possible D gene is TRBD1 (5 bases). The germline V gene encodes CDR1 GTSNPN and CDR2 SVGIG (reference sequence). Deletions cut 5 bases from V and 0 bases from J, with 16 bases between. The CDR3 is 15 amino acids. Here the CDR3 reads CAWYTPGRMNTEAFF. Here the CDR3 DNA reads TGTGCCTGGTATACTCCGGGACGGATGAACACTGAAGCTTTCTTT.

In this sample, this clonotype turned up many times. The chain carries TRBV10-2 and TRBJ1-5; no firm D call. The CDR3 runs to 13 residues. Germline-derived CDR1 and CDR2 are WSHSY and SAAADI. With 3 bases removed from V and 2 bases from J, the gap between germline ends came to 5 bases. CDR3 sequence reads: CASSEVGNQPQHF. The CDR3 coding sequence is TGCGCCAGCAGTGAAGTTGGCAATCAGCCCCAGCATTTT.

There are a few counts of this clonotype. Just one base apart from a much larger clone, this may be a read error. The chain employs TRBV6-5 and TRBJ1-3, with no clear D. CDR3 length: 15 residues. V was cut by 0 bases and J by 0 bases, with 6 bases left in between. CDR1 and CDR2 from the germline V gene are MNHEY and SVGAGI. This CDR3 is CASSYSRRSGNTIYF. In DNA form, the CDR3 reads TGTGCCAGCAGTTACTCAAGGCGCTCTGGAAACACCATATATTTT.

This clonotype was detected only a few times. A much more abundant neighbour one base away suggests this may be a read error. This rearrangement joins TRBV9 to TRBJ1-2; 7 positions match TRBD1. CDR1 and CDR2 (germline): SGDLS, YYNGEE. The CDR3 runs to 15 residues. This chain's CDR3 is CASSATGTASYGSTF. Here the CDR3 DNA reads TGTGCCAGCAGCGCAACCGGGACAGCGAGCTATGGCTCCACCTTC.

This clonotype was observed many times. The V gene is TRBV7-9, the J gene TRBJ2-2, with D uncertain. This CDR3 region has 15 residues. V dropped 6 bases and J dropped 1 base, with 12 bases sitting between them. Germline CDR1 reads SEHNR; CDR2 reads FQNEAQ (reference sequence). The DNA for the CDR3 is TGTGCCAGCAGATTAACGAGAGGGAACACCGGGGAGCTGTTTTTT. Amino acid sequence: CASRLTRGNTGELFF.

This clonotype was detected ten times or more. V and J are TRBV24-1 and TRBJ2-7, with 13 bases that match TRBD2. This CDR3 contains 15 residues. Germline V gives CDR1 KGHDR, CDR2 SFDVKD. Unmatched junction bases numbered 6, after V lost 7 bases and J lost 4 bases. The CDR3 region is CATSGLAGELYEQYF. The DNA for the CDR3 is TGTGCCACCAGCGGACTAGCGGGAGAGTTGTACGAGCAGTACTTC.

This clonotype was seen once. A much larger clonotype is one base distant, so this may be a read error. The chain has TRBV5-1 and TRBJ2-5, with D possibly TRBD2 on 6 matching bases. Germline CDR1 is SGHRS and CDR2 is YFSETQ. CDR3 size: 18 residues. The CDR3 coding sequence is TGCGCCAGCAGCTTTTCTTGGGCGCGGGGACGATACCAAGAGGCCCAGTACTTC. Amino acids: CASSFSWARGRYQEAQYF.

The DNA of the CDR3 is TGTGCCAGCAGCGCTCCGGGGGCGAGTTCACCCCTCCACTTT. Its protein is CASSAPGASSPLHF. The V and J genes are TRBV7-9 and TRBJ1-6, with D tentatively TRBD1 (6 bases). The length of the CDR3 is 14 residues. Trimming pared 5 bases from V and 9 bases from J, leaving 14 bases between. Germline CDR1 reads SEHNR; CDR2 reads FQNEAQ (reference sequence).

This clonotype showed up many times. The chain links TRBV12-3 or TRBV12-4 to TRBJ2-3; D not certain. The CDR3 covers 15 residues. V was pared by 7 bases and J by 2 bases, with 16 bases between. The CDR3 spells CASTKLPGLTDTQYF. The CDR3 DNA sequence: TGTGCCAGCACCAAACTGCCGGGTCTCACAGATACGCAGTATTTT.

In this sample, this clonotype turned up many times. This chain joins TRBV4-3 and TRBJ2-1; TRBD2 might be the D (6 bases). Germline V gene data show CDR1 as LGHNA and CDR2 as YSLEER. CDR3 length: 14 residues. Trimming left V 5 bases short and J 6 bases short, with 14 bases between. The DNA for the CDR3 is TGCGCCAGCAGCTATAACTACGGGAGCAATGAGCAGTTCTTC. As protein: CASSYNYGSNEQFF.

Ten or more counts support this clonotype. The rearrangement links TRBV5-6 to TRBJ1-5; no firm D call. Trimming removed 3 bases at V and 3 bases at J, with 10 bases between. This CDR3 contains 14 residues. Germline-derived CDR1 and CDR2 are SGHDT and YYEEEE. CDR3 in DNA: TGTGCCAGCAGCTCAGCCGGCTTCAATCAGCCCCAGCATTTT. Translated: CASSSAGFNQPQHF.

In its sample, this clonotype was seen many times. The chain couples TRBV27 to TRBJ2-7; TRBD2 might be the D (5 bases). V dropped 2 bases and J dropped 4 bases, with 12 bases sitting between them. The CDR3 spans 14 residues. Germline-derived CDR1 and CDR2 are MNHEY and SMNVEV (reference sequence). CDR3 sequence reads: CASSLGPPGYEQYF. The CDR3 nucleotides read TGTGCCAGCAGTTTAGGCCCGCCGGGGTACGAGCAGTACTTC.

This clonotype came up many times. This chain uses TRBV2 with TRBJ1-2, with D possibly TRBD1 on 6 matching bases. Germline V CDR1 and CDR2: SNHLY, FYNNEI. The CDR3 loop spans 12 amino acids. The V and J ends lost 7 bases and 5 bases respectively, with 11 bases between them. The CDR3 DNA sequence: TGTGCCAGCAAGACAGGAGAATATGGCTACACCTTC. Protein sequence: CASKTGEYGYTF.

This clonotype was counted many times. The chain is built from TRBV19 and TRBJ2-7; 10 bases align to TRBD1. CDR1 and CDR2 from the germline V gene are LNHDA and SQIVND (reference sequence). Unmatched junction bases numbered 3, after V lost 4 bases and J lost 3 bases. This CDR3 spans 14 amino acids. The CDR3 loop is CASSTRTGGYEQYF. The CDR3 DNA follows: TGTGCCAGTAGTACCCGGACAGGGGGCTACGAGCAGTACTTC.

This clonotype occurred many times. The chain combines TRBV4-1 with TRBJ2-7; D might be TRBD2 (5 bases). The CDR3 runs to 14 residues. Germline V gives CDR1 MGHRA, CDR2 YSYEKL. The V gene lost 4 bases and the J gene lost 4 bases, with 14 bases spanning the gap. The CDR3 sequence is CASSLSLAEYEQYF. CDR3 DNA sequence: TGCGCCAGCAGCCTTTCGCTAGCTGAGTACGAGCAGTACTTC.